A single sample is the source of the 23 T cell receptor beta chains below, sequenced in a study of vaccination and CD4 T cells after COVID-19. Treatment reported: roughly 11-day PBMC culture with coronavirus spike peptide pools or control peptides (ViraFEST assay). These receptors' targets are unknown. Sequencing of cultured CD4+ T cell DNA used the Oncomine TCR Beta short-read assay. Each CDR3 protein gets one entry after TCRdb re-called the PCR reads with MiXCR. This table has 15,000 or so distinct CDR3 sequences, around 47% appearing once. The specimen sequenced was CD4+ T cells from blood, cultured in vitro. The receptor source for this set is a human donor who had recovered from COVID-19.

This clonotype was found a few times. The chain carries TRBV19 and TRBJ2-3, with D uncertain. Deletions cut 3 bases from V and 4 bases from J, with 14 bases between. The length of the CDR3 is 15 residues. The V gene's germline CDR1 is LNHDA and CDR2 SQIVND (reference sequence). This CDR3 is CASSMASFRSDTQYF. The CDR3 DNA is TGTGCCAGTAGTATGGCTTCTTTTCGGTCAGATACGCAGTATTTT.

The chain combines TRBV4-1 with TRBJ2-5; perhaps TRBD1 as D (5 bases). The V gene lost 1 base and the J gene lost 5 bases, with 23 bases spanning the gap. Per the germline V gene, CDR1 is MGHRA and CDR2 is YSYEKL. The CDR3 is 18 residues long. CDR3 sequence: CASSQVSLGASSKETQYF. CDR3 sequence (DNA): TGCGCCAGCAGCCAAGTATCTCTAGGGGCCTCGTCGAAGGAGACCCAGTACTTC.

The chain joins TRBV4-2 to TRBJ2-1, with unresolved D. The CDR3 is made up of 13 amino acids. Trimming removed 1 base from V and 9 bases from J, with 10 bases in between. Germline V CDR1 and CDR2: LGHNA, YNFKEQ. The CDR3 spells CASSQAGSGEQFF. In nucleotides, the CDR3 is TGTGCCAGCAGCCAAGCCGGTAGTGGTGAGCAGTTCTTC.

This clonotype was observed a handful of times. Written as DNA, the CDR3 is TGTGCCAGCACTCCTAGCCCGGGATACGAGGATGGCTACACCTTC. It specifies CASTPSPGYEDGYTF. The V and J genes are TRBV6-2 or TRBV6-3 and TRBJ1-2; no clear D. Looked up from germline, CDR1 is MNHEY and CDR2 is SVGEGT. V lost 7 bases and J lost 6, with 21 bases in between. This CDR3 region has 15 residues.

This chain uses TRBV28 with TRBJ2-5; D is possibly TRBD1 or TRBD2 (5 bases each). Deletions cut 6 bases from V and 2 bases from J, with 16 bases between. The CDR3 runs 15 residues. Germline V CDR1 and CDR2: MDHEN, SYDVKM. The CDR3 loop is CASSPPGAGQETQYF. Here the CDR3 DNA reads TGTGCCAGCAGCCCCCCCGGGGCAGGACAAGAGACCCAGTACTTC. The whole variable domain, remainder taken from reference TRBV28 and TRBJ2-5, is DVKVTQSSRYLVKRTGEKVFLECVQDMDHENMFWYRQDPGLGLRLIYFSYDVKMKEKGDIPEGYSVSREKKERFSLILESASTNQTSMYLCASSPPGAGQETQYFGPGTRLLVL.

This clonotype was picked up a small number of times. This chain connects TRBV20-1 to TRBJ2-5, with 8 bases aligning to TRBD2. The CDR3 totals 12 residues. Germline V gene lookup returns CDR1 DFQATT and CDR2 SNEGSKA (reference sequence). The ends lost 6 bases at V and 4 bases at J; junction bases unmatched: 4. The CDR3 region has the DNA TGCAGTGCGTGGACTAGCAGAGAGACCCAGTACTTC. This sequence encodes CSAWTSRETQYF.

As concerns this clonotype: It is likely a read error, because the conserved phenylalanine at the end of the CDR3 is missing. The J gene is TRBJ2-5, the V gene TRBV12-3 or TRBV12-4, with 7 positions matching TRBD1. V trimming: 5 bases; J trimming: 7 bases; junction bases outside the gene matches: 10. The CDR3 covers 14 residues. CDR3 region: CASSNGQAFMTQYL. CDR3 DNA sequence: TGTGCCAGCAGTAACGGACAGGCTTTTATGACCCAGTACCTC.

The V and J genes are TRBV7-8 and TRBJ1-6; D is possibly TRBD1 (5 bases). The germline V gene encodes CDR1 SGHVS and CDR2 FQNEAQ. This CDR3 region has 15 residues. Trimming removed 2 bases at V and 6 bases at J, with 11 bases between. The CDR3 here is CASSLQGKFNSPLHF. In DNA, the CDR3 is TGTGCCAGCAGCTTACAGGGAAAGTTTAATTCACCCCTCCACTTT. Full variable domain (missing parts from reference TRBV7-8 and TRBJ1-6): GAGVSQSPRYKVAKRGQDVALRCDPISGHVSLFWYQQALGQGPEFLTYFQNEAQLDKSGLPSDRFFAERPEGSVSTLKIQRTQQEDSAVYLCASSLQGKFNSPLHFGNGTRLTVT.

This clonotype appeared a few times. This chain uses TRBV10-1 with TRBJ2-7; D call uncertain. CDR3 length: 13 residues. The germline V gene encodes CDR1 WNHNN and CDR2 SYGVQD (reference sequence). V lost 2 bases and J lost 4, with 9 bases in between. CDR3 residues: CASSEDGEYEQYF. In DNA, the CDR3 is TGCGCCAGCAGTGAGGACGGAGAGTACGAGCAGTACTTC.

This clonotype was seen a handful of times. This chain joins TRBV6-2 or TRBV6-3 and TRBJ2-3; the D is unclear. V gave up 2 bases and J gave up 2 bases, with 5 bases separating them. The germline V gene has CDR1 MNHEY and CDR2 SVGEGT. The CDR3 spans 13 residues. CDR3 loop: CASSYLITDTQYF. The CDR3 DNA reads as TGTGCCAGCAGTTACCTAATCACAGATACGCAGTATTTT.

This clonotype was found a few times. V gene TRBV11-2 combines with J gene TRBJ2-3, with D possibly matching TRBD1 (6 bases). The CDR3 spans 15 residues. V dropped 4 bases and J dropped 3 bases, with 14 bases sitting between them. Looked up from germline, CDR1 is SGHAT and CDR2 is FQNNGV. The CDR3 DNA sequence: TGTGCCAGCAGCTCACAGGGTACGACGACAGATACGCAGTATTTT. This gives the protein CASSSQGTTTDTQYF.

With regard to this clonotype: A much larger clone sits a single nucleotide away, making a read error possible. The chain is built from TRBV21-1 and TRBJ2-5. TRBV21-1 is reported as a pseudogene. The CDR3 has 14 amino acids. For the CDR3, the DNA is TGTGCCAGCAGCAAACTTGAGTACCAAGAGACCCAGTGCTTC. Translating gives CASSKLEYQETQCF.

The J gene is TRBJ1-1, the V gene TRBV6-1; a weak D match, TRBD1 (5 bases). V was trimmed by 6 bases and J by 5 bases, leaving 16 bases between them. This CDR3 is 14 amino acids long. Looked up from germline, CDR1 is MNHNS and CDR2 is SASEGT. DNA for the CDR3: TGTGCCAGCAGGCCTTGGGGGAAGGGAACTGAAGCTTTCTTT. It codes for CASRPWGKGTEAFF.

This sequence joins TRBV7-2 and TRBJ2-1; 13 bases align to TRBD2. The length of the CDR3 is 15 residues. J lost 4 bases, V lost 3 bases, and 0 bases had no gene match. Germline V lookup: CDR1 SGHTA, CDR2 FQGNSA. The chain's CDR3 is CASSLGLAGYNEQFF. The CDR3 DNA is TGTGCCAGCAGCTTGGGACTAGCGGGGTACAATGAGCAGTTCTTC.

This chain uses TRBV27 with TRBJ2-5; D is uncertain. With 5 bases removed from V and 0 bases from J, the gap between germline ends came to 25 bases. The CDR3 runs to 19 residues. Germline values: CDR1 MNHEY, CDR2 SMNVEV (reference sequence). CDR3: CASSARRVRATRHQETQYF. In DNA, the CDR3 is TGTGCCAGCAGTGCCCGACGGGTTCGGGCTACCAGGCACCAAGAGACCCAGTACTTC.

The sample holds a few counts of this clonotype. The chain's CDR3 is CASSKTGRNTEAFF. CDR3 in DNA: TGTGCCAGCAGCAAGACGGGACGGAACACTGAAGCTTTCTTT. V is TRBV11-2 and J is TRBJ1-1; maybe TRBD1 (5 bases). The V end was cut by 5 bases, the J end by 1 base, with 11 bases between. Germline V gene lookup returns CDR1 SGHAT and CDR2 FQNNGV. The CDR3 length is 14 residues.

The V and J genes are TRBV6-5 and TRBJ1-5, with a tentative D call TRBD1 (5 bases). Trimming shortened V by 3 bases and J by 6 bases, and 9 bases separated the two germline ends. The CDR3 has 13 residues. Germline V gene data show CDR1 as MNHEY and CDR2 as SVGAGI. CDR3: CASSYMRGQPQHF. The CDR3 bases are TGTGCCAGCAGTTATATGAGGGGTCAGCCCCAGCATTTT.

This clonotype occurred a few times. The CDR3 is CATSGWTSGFEQFF. In nucleotides, the CDR3 is TGTGCCACCAGTGGTTGGACTAGCGGCTTTGAGCAGTTCTTC. This chain uses TRBV24-1 with TRBJ2-1; 10 bases are shared with TRBD2. This CDR3 is 14 amino acids long. J was trimmed by 9 bases and V by 5 bases; bases with no gene match: 6. The germline CDR1 and CDR2 sequences are KGHDR and SFDVKD.

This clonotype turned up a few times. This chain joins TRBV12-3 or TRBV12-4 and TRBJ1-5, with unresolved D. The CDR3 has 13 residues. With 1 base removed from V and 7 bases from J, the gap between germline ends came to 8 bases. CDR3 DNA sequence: TGTGCCAGCAGTTTAGAGACTCCACAGCCCCAGCATTTT. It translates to CASSLETPQPQHF.

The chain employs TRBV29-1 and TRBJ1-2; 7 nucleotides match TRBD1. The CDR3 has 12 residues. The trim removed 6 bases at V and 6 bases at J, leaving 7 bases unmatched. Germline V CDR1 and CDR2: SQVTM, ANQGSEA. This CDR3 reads CSVGDRAHGYTF. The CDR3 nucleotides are TGCAGCGTCGGAGACAGGGCCCATGGCTACACCTTC.

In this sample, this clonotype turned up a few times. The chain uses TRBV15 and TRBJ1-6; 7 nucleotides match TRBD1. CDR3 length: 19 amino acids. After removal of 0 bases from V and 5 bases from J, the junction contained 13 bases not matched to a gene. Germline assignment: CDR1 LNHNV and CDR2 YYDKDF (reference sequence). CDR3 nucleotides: TGTGCCACCAGCAGAGATCAAGGGGGCGGTGGAATTCATAATTCACCCCTCCACTTT. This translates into CATSRDQGGGGIHNSPLHF.

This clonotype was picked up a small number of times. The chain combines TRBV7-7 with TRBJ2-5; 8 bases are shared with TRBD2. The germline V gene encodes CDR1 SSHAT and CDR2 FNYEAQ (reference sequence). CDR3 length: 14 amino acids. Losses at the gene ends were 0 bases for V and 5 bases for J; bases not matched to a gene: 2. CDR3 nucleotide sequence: TGTGCCAGCAGCTTAGCTAGCGGGACGGAGACCCAGTACTTC. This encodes CASSLASGTETQYF.

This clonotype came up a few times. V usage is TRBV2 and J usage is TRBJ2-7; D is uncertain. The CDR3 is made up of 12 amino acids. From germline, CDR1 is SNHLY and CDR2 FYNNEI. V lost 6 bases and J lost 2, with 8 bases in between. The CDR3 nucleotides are TGTGCCAGCAGGTTAGAGGCCTACGAGCAGTACTTC. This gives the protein CASRLEAYEQYF. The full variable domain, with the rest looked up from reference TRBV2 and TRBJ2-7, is EPEVTQTPSHQVTQMGQEVILRCVPISNHLYFYWYRQILGQKVEFLVSFYNNEISEKSEIFDDQFSVERPDGSNFTLKIRSTKLEDSAMYFCASRLEAYEQYFGPGTRLTVT.